These 21 T cell receptor beta chains share one sample of origin, sequenced in a study of shared clonotypes between healthy human individuals. Assay: immunoSEQ multiplex PCR; the TCRdb copy retains only in-frame clones and omits some. The repertoire holds roughly 2,500,000 clones, with 93% as singletons. Sequenced sample: naive CD4+ T cells from PBMCs. Subset specified: CD45RA+ positively selected. The receptors stem from a man between 18 and 35 years old in good health. Some clones in this sample may be carry-over from other donors' samples.

The genes are TRBV9 and TRBJ2-7; no firm D call. The germline CDR1 and CDR2 sequences are SGDLS and YYNGEE. V was pared by 2 bases and J by 0 bases, with 9 bases between. This CDR3 has 14 amino acids. Here the CDR3 reads CASSVTANSYEQYF. The CDR3 DNA sequence: TGTGCCAGCAGCGTCACAGCTAACTCCTACGAGCAGTACTTC.

This rearrangement joins TRBV27 to TRBJ1-4, with D perhaps matching TRBD1 (6 bases). Germline values: CDR1 MNHEY, CDR2 SMNVEV (reference sequence). The CDR3 sequence is 17 residues long. With 3 bases removed from V and 1 base from J, the gap between germline ends came to 15 bases. CDR3 sequence: CASSFLGASLTNEKLFF. The CDR3 DNA reads TGTGCCAGCAGTTTTTTGGGGGCTAGTCTAACTAATGAAAAACTGTTTTTT.

The chain has TRBV2 and TRBJ2-1; no definite D call. This CDR3 spans 15 amino acids. The V gene's germline CDR1 is SNHLY and CDR2 FYNNEI. V lost 2 bases, J lost 0 bases, and 8 bases lay in between. This chain's CDR3 is CASSEPMSSYNEQFF. The CDR3 DNA reads TGTGCCAGCAGTGAACCCATGAGCTCCTACAATGAGCAGTTCTTC.

The chain has TRBV27 and TRBJ1-5; no reliable D call. Trimming cost V 6 bases and J 2 bases, with 17 bases left between them. The CDR3 is 16 residues long. The germline V gene encodes CDR1 MNHEY and CDR2 SMNVEV (reference sequence). The CDR3 here is CASRGDNRYGNQPQHF. Written as DNA, the CDR3 is TGTGCCAGCAGGGGAGACAATAGGTATGGCAATCAGCCCCAGCATTTT.

Worth noting for this clone: Distinct nucleotide sequences in the sample also encode this CDR3. The chain uses TRBV7-2 and TRBJ2-1; D gene unclear. The CDR3 has 12 amino acids. V was pared by 2 bases and J by 7 bases, with 6 bases between. CDR1 is SGHTA, CDR2 FQGNSA, per germline. DNA of the CDR3: TGTGCCAGCAGCTTACCTTCTAATGAGCAGTTCTTC. Its protein is CASSLPSNEQFF.

This sequence joins TRBV6-1 and TRBJ2-1, with D perhaps matching TRBD2 (5 bases). Trimming stripped 7 bases from V and 2 bases from J, with 12 bases between. The germline gives CDR1 MNHNS, CDR2 SASEGT. The CDR3 is 14 amino acids. CDR3 coding DNA: TGTGCCAGCACCGCGGGCGGCGCCTACAATGAGCAGTTCTTC. It specifies CASTAGGAYNEQFF.

The rearrangement joins TRBV28 to TRBJ1-2; D is undetermined. In germline, CDR1 is MDHEN, CDR2 SYDVKM. V shed 2 bases and J shed 8 bases, with 9 bases lying between them. This CDR3 comprises 12 residues. CDR3 amino acids: CASSLVTGGYTF. The CDR3 bases are TGTGCCAGCAGTTTAGTGACGGGCGGCTACACCTTC.

The genes are TRBV15 and TRBJ2-5, with D possibly matching TRBD2 (5 bases). V dropped 4 bases and J dropped 5 bases, with 11 bases sitting between them. The germline V gene has CDR1 LNHNV and CDR2 YYDKDF (reference sequence). The CDR3 loop spans 13 amino acids. The CDR3 is CATSKRELETQYF. The CDR3 DNA is TGTGCCACCAGCAAGAGGGAGTTGGAGACCCAGTACTTC.

In this sample, this clone turned up once. The rearrangement uses TRBV18 and TRBJ2-7; 9 bases fit TRBD1. This CDR3 spans 16 amino acids. J lost 1 base, V lost 3 bases, and 7 bases had no gene match. Germline V lookup: CDR1 KGHSH, CDR2 LQKENI. CDR3 sequence: CASSPLGQGSSYEQYF. In nucleotides, the CDR3 is TGTGCCAGCTCACCCCTGGGACAGGGCTCGTCCTACGAGCAGTACTTC.

J is TRBJ2-6 and V is TRBV19, with 10 bases aligning to TRBD1. Germline assignment: CDR1 LNHDA and CDR2 SQIVND (reference sequence). V shed 7 bases and J 0 bases; nucleotides not matched to a gene: 9. The CDR3 covers 18 residues. The CDR3 nucleotides read TGTGCCAGTACCACCACCGGGACAGGGGTCTCTGGGGCCAACGTCCTGACTTTC. As protein: CASTTTGTGVSGANVLTF.

The rearrangement uses TRBV5-5 and TRBJ2-3, with D possibly being TRBD1 (5 bases). The CDR3 sequence is 14 residues long. Per the germline V gene, CDR1 is SGHKS and CDR2 is YYEKEE (reference sequence). V was pared by 0 bases and J by 2 bases, with 7 bases between. CDR3 sequence reads: CASSLDRFTDTQYF. CDR3 bases: TGTGCCAGCAGCTTGGACAGGTTCACAGATACGCAGTATTTT.

This clone was seen a single time. Other DNA sequences from this sample encode an identical CDR3 as well. The J gene is TRBJ2-5, the V gene TRBV6-1, with D tentatively TRBD2 (6 bases). The CDR3 has 14 residues. V shed 3 bases and J shed 5 bases, with 13 bases lying between them. Germline-derived CDR1 and CDR2 are MNHNS and SASEGT. The CDR3 is CASSEPGRGETQYF. CDR3 nucleotides: TGTGCCAGCAGTGAGCCCGGACGGGGGGAGACCCAGTACTTC.

V is TRBV6-6 and J is TRBJ1-5; perhaps TRBD1 as D (6 bases). V was cut by 4 bases and J by 10 bases, with 17 bases left in between. The CDR3 contains 14 residues. Per the germline V gene, CDR1 is MNHNY and CDR2 is SVGAGI (reference sequence). CDR3 DNA: TGTGCCAGCAGTTCGACAGGAGATATCAAACCCCAGCATTTT. It translates to CASSSTGDIKPQHF.

This clone was detected a few times. The V gene is TRBV6-1, the J gene TRBJ1-5, with no clear D. The CDR3 length is 13 residues. Trimming removed 3 bases at V and 5 bases at J, with 8 bases between. CDR1 and CDR2 (germline): MNHNS, SASEGT. This CDR3 is CASSEGSDQPQHF. DNA for the CDR3: TGTGCCAGCAGTGAGGGGTCGGATCAGCCCCAGCATTTT.

The chain couples TRBV27 to TRBJ1-1, with D hard to call. The CDR3 spans 13 residues. The germline gives CDR1 MNHEY, CDR2 SMNVEV (reference sequence). Between the trimmed V and J ends, which lost 2 bases and 5 bases, there was a span of 9 bases. The CDR3 loop is CASSLGLRTEAFF. CDR3 bases: TGTGCCAGCAGTTTAGGATTAAGGACTGAAGCTTTCTTT.

V is TRBV28 and J is TRBJ2-7; D remains ambiguous. This CDR3 is built from 14 residues. Trimming shortened V by 3 bases and J by 3 bases, and 12 bases separated the two germline ends. CDR1 and CDR2 from the germline V gene are MDHEN and SYDVKM. CDR3 amino acids: CASSFRELLYEQYF. In DNA, the CDR3 is TGTGCCAGCAGTTTTAGAGAACTTCTCTACGAGCAGTACTTC.

J is TRBJ2-3 and V is TRBV5-6; possibly TRBD1 or TRBD2 for D (6 bases each). Germline V CDR1 and CDR2: SGHDT, YYEEEE. V was cut by 3 bases and J by 6 bases, with 11 bases left in between. The CDR3 contains 13 residues. The CDR3 DNA reads TGTGCCAGCAGCTACCGAGGGGGGGATACGCAGTATTTT. Its protein product is CASSYRGGDTQYF.

The CDR3 region has the DNA TGTGCCAGCAGCCCGGGGACAGTTAATGAAAAACTGTTTTTT. This translates into CASSPGTVNEKLFF. The chain is built from TRBV27 and TRBJ1-4, with 7 bases fitting TRBD1. The CDR3 has 14 amino acids. V trimming: 6 bases; J trimming: 4 bases; junction bases outside the gene matches: 5. Germline CDR1 MNHEY, CDR2 SMNVEV (reference sequence).

This chain connects TRBV5-1 to TRBJ2-5; 7 positions agree with TRBD1. There are 15 residues in the CDR3. Germline loops: CDR1 SGHRS, CDR2 YFSETQ. V gave up 3 bases and J gave up 4 bases; unmatched junction bases: 9. The CDR3 sequence: CASSWAGQVVETQYF. The DNA of the CDR3 is TGCGCCAGCAGCTGGGCAGGACAGGTTGTAGAGACCCAGTACTTC.

This clone was observed a single time. The gene calls are TRBV11-3 and TRBJ2-7; D possibly uses TRBD1 or TRBD2 (5 bases each). The V and J ends lost 8 bases and 4 bases respectively, with 15 bases between them. The CDR3 is 13 amino acids. Germline loops: CDR1 SGHNT, CDR2 YENEEA. The CDR3 loop is CASGRGEGYEQYF. Here the CDR3 DNA reads TGTGCCAGCGGAAGAGGAGAGGGGTACGAGCAGTACTTC.

V is TRBV4-2 and J is TRBJ2-1; D call uncertain. Trimming took 4 bases from V and 0 from J, leaving 19 bases between them. Germline CDR1 is LGHNA and CDR2 is YNFKEQ. This CDR3 comprises 18 residues. CDR3 residues: CASSLPQAWGTSYNEQFF. CDR3 DNA sequence: TGTGCCAGCAGCCTCCCCCAGGCTTGGGGTACCTCCTACAATGAGCAGTTCTTC.